This TCR beta chain was captured in a study of OX40 agonist ivuxolimab in advanced cancers. Generated by immunoSEQ multiplex PCR, the TCRdb table keeps only in-frame clones and is missing some. The repertoire holds around 79,000 clones, with about 90% as singletons. CDR1 and CDR2 from the germline V gene are SGHRS and YFSETQ. Between the trimmed V and J ends, which lost 5 bases and 1 base, there was a span of 13 bases. The CDR3 is 14 amino acids. This clone qualifies as medium-sized. The chain links TRBV5-1 to TRBJ2-7; a weak D match, TRBD2 (5 bases). The material was CD4+ or CD8+ T cells sorted from blood, obtained in a trial of the OX40 agonist ivuxolimab. This clonotype originated in an adult with an advanced solid tumor such as melanoma, head and neck, liver or kidney cancer. The CDR3 sequence is CASSIETNSYEQYF. The DNA of the CDR3 is TGCGCCAGCAGTATAGAGACTAATTCCTACGAGCAGTACTTC. The entire variable domain, with the rest obtained from reference TRBV5-1 and TRBJ2-7, is as follows: KAGVTQTPRYLIKTRGQQVTLSCSPISGHRSVSWYQQTPGQGLQFLFEYFSETQRNKGNFPGRFSGRQFSNSRSEMNVSTLELGDSALYLCASSIETNSYEQYFGPGTRLTVT.